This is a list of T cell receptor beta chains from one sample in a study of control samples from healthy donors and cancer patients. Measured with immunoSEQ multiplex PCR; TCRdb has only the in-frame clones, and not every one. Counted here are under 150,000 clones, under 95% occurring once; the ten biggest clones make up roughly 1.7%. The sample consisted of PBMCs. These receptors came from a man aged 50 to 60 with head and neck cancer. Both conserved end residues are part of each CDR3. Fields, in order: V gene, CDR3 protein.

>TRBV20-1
CSANERDYGYTF
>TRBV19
CASSSLQGGNQPQHF
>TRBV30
CAWSVGTNQPQHF
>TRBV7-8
CASSLLRGPHTQYF
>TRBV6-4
CASSEHPGTSGYNEQFF
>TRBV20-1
CSASLPRAEGGGGDTQYF
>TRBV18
CASSPPPGESSTDTQYF
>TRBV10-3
CAISEGRDEQYF
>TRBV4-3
CASSQDTGSNEKLFF
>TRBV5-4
CASSLVPGGWQETQYF
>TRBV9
CASNVGEIQETQYF
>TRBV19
CASSTLISEQFF
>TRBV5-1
CASSKLAWEGELFF
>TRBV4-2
CASSQGVTSTDTQYF
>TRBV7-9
CASSFKRQVVEKLFF
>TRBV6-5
CASRFGGGGGYGYTF
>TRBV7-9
CASSPGRDSGANVLTF
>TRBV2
CASRRLANTEAFF
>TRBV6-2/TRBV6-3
CASSYDRVSEQYF
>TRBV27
CASSLRQPTGNEQFF
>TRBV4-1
CASSQHTYNEQFF
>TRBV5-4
CASSLYGQTQYF
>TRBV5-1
CASSLGQAQETQYF
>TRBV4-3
CASSQDGGGKETQYF
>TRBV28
CASSLPGKNTEAFF
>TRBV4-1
CASSQAGLAGGTDTQYF
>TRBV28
CASSRDGAYNEQFF
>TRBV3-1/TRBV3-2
CASSPDGSYGYTF
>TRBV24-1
CATSDGTANQPQHF
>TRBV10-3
CAISESGLSREQYF
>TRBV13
CASSLGPEADTQYF
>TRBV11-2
CASSYSTVGGMGGYTF
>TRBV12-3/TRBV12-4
CASSLSVGPQHF
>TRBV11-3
CASSLAGGTEAFF
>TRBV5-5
CASSLPTYNEQFF
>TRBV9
CASSVPGYNEQFF
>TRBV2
CASSGSWDGYTF
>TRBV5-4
CASRNMGQGNYGYTF
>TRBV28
CASRAGRQGEQPQHF
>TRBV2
CASSEGYNEQFF
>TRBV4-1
CASSQDPSYNSPLHF
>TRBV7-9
CASSPINQPQHF
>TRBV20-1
CSASGTGPGQPQHF
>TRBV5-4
CASSLIRTGGTSPLHF
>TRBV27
CASSLEQGANTEAFF
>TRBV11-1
CASSLGGPDTQYF
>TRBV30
CAWSVGQGFTDTQYF
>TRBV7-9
CASSLVHFTGELFF
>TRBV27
CASSITGVPNYGYTF
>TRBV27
CASSLYIAALPYEQYF
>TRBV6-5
CASSYLSGHGYTF
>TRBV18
CASRRDTLYNEQFF
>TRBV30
CAWSVGTGGNEQFF
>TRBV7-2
CASSRPRETQYF
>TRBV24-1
CATNTGVDEQYF